Presented here are 9 T cell receptor beta chains from one specimen sequenced in a study of shared clonotypes between healthy human individuals. Generated by immunoSEQ multiplex PCR, the TCRdb table keeps only in-frame clones and is missing some. This sample has fewer than 600,000 clones, with roughly three quarters found just once. The sequenced material came from PBMCs. These receptors were obtained from a woman aged 40 to 50 in good health. Some clones in this sample may be carry-over from other donors' samples.

The chain has TRBV6-6 and TRBJ2-7; 9 positions agree with TRBD1. Per germline, CDR1 MNHNY and CDR2 SVGAGI (reference sequence). Germline trimming cut 8 bases from V and 1 base from J; bases unmatched to any gene: 6. The CDR3 spans 14 residues. The CDR3 loop reads CASVPGQGSYEQYF. In nucleotides, the CDR3 is TGTGCCAGCGTTCCTGGACAGGGGTCCTACGAGCAGTACTTC.

The chain couples TRBV7-2 to TRBJ1-5; D unclear. The CDR3 has 12 residues. Germline V gene sequence: CDR1 SGHTA, CDR2 FQGNSA. With 0 bases removed from V and 7 bases from J, the gap between germline ends came to 4 bases. The CDR3 reads CASSLARQPQHF. In DNA form, the CDR3 reads TGTGCCAGCAGCTTAGCCCGGCAGCCCCAGCATTTT.

The chain couples TRBV2 to TRBJ1-2, with 9 bases identical to TRBD1. The germline CDR1 and CDR2 sequences are SNHLY and FYNNEI. CDR3 length: 14 amino acids. The trim removed 3 bases at V and 7 bases at J, leaving 6 bases unmatched. The CDR3 sequence is CASSDTGGGGGYTF. DNA for the CDR3: TGTGCCAGCAGTGACACAGGGGGCGGTGGTGGCTACACCTTC.

This clone was observed a few times. V gene TRBV27 combines with J gene TRBJ2-7, with D possibly being TRBD2 (5 bases). Germline CDR1 and CDR2: MNHEY and SMNVEV (reference sequence). Between the trimmed V and J ends, which lost 10 bases and 1 base, there was a span of 17 bases. There are 14 residues in the CDR3. The CDR3: CATAPRRTSYEQYF. CDR3 nucleotide sequence: TGTGCCACCGCACCTCGCAGGACTTCCTACGAGCAGTACTTC.

The chain has TRBV29-1 and TRBJ2-3; D is unclear. The CDR3 length is 13 residues. CDR1 is SQVTM, CDR2 ANQGSEA, per germline. Trimming pared 3 bases from V and 6 bases from J, leaving 13 bases between. The CDR3, as DNA: TGCAGCGTTGACAACCCGCTGGGGGATACGCAGTATTTT. As protein: CSVDNPLGDTQYF.

This chain joins TRBV5-1 and TRBJ2-5; 16 bases map to TRBD2. The CDR3 contains 17 residues. V shed 4 bases, J shed 5 bases, and the junction held 8 bases outside the gene matches. Germline V gene sequence: CDR1 SGHRS, CDR2 YFSETQ. Written as DNA, the CDR3 is TGCGCCAGCAGCACCGGGACTAGCGGGAGGGCGGGCGAGACCCAGTACTTC. Its translation: CASSTGTSGRAGETQYF.

A remark on this clone: Additional DNA sequences in this sample encode the identical CDR3. The chain employs TRBV6-1 and TRBJ2-7, with 10 bases identical to TRBD1. V was pared by 3 bases and J by 1 base, with 3 bases of the junction left unmatched. CDR1 is MNHNS and CDR2 is SASEGT in the germline V gene. The CDR3 has 15 amino acids. Written as DNA, the CDR3 is TGTGCCAGCAGTGAGCCGGGACAGGGGTCCTACGAGCAGTACTTC. Protein sequence: CASSEPGQGSYEQYF.

This rearrangement joins TRBV9 to TRBJ2-1; D is uncertain. Germline V gene lookup returns CDR1 SGDLS and CDR2 YYNGEE. Trimming removed 0 bases from V and 5 bases from J, with 12 bases in between. There are 15 residues in the CDR3. The CDR3 sequence: CASSVGGPWDNEQFF. As DNA, the CDR3 is TGTGCCAGCAGCGTAGGAGGACCATGGGACAATGAGCAGTTCTTC.

This sequence joins TRBV6-6 and TRBJ2-1; D call uncertain. V was pared by 6 bases and J by 1 base, with 16 bases between. The CDR3 totals 16 residues. The germline V gene has CDR1 MNHNY and CDR2 SVGAGI (reference sequence). The CDR3 loop reads CASSTAEITSYNEQFF. The CDR3 nucleotides read TGTGCCAGCAGCACCGCGGAGATAACTTCCTACAATGAGCAGTTCTTC.